By share, the clone carrying this T cell receptor (beta chain) counts as medium-sized (0.01 to 0.1%). As yet, its antigen is unknown. Described time point: week 47, end of study. Each vaccine dose was 300 ug of mutant IDH1 20-mer peptide, with topical imiquimod. The record originates from a study of a mutant IDH1 vaccine in newly diagnosed glioma. Study as a whole: Patients began vaccination 4-6 weeks after radiotherapy alone, or with temozolomide cycles.

The method was immunoSEQ multiplex PCR; TCRdb's version includes in-frame clones alone and lacks a portion of them. This sample has about 56,000 clones, with over 70% found just once. Study conclusions and caveats: Changes to the top peripheral T cell clonotypes appeared unrelated to pseudoprogression.

This sample comprised PBMCs, obtained from a glioma patient whose treatment included an IDH1 peptide vaccine. The TCR originated in a man aged 45-65 years with glioma.

CDR3 residues: CASSQSGQANEKLFF. CDR3 sequence (DNA): TGTGCCAGCAGCCAATCAGGGCAGGCTAATGAAAAACTGTTTTTT. The V call is TRBV16, the J call TRBJ1-4, with unresolved D. This CDR3 comprises 15 residues. From germline, CDR1 is KGHSY and CDR2 FQNENV. With 0 bases removed from V and 3 bases from J, the gap between germline ends came to 8 bases.